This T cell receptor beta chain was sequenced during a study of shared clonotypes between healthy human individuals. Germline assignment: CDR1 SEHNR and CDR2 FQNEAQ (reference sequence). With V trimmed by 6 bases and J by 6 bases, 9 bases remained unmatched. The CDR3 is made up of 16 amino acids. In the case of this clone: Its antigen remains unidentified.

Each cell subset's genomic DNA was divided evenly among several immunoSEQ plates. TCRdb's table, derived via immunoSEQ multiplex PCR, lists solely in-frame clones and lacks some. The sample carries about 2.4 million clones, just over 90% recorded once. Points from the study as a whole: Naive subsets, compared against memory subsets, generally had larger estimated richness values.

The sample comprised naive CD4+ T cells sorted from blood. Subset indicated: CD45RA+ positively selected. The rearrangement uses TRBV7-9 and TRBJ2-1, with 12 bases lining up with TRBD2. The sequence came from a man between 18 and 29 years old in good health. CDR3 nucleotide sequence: TGTGCCAGCAGTTTTGGACTAGCGGGGAGATCCAATGAGCAGTTCTTC. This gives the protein CASSFGLAGRSNEQFF. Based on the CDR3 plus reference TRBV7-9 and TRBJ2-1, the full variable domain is DTGVSQNPRHKITKRGQNVTFRCDPISEHNRLYWYRQTLGQGPEFLTYFQNEAQLEKSRLLSDRFSAERPKGSFSTLEIQRTEQGDSAMYLCASSFGLAGRSNEQFFGPGTRLTVL.